Shown below are 17 T cell receptor beta chains from a single sample sequenced in a study of tissue T cells after allogeneic stem cell transplantation. Clones were sequenced by immunoSEQ multiplex PCR, and TCRdb holds only the in-frame ones, with some missing. The table lists about 2,100 clones, about three quarters of them singletons. Specimen: ileal tissue, collected at autopsy. All receptors derive from a male patient aged 35-69 years with steroid-refractory graft-versus-host disease after an allogeneic stem cell transplant. Some T cells may arise from the graft donor.

The CDR3: CASTAGGDTQYF. Written as DNA, the CDR3 is TGTGCCAGCACCGCAGGGGGAGATACGCAGTATTTT. The chain carries TRBV12-3 or TRBV12-4 and TRBJ2-3; TRBD1 aligns across 7 bases. CDR3 size: 12 residues. Trimming took 7 bases from V and 5 from J; bases not matched to a gene: 3.

This clone came up a few times. The chain is built from TRBV10-3 and TRBJ2-1; perhaps D is TRBD1 or TRBD2 (6 bases each). The CDR3 loop spans 15 amino acids. The germline V gene has CDR1 ENHRY and CDR2 SYGVKD. Trimming cost V 11 bases and J 9 bases, with 26 bases left between them. The CDR3 protein is CAAAGKGGDEGEQFF. CDR3 sequence (DNA): TGTGCCGCCGCCGGGAAGGGGGGCGACGAGGGTGAGCAGTTCTTC.

The CDR3 loop reads CASSPGQGPSDEQYF. The CDR3 bases are TGCGCCAGCAGCCCGGGACAGGGTCCCTCGGACGAGCAGTACTTC. This sequence joins TRBV5-1 and TRBJ2-7; 9 bases agree with TRBD1. Trimming removed 4 bases from V and 5 bases from J; junction bases left unmatched: 10. The CDR3 extends over 15 amino acids. Looked up from germline, CDR1 is SGHRS and CDR2 is YFSETQ.

The chain couples TRBV6-5 to TRBJ1-5, with D maybe TRBD1 (5 bases). V lost 0 bases, J lost 3 bases, and 6 bases lay in between. CDR1 is MNHEY and CDR2 is SVGAGI in the germline V gene. The CDR3 spans 14 residues. CDR3: CASSYSGDNQPQHF. CDR3 DNA: TGTGCCAGCAGTTACTCAGGGGACAATCAGCCCCAGCATTTT.

The V gene is TRBV9, the J gene TRBJ2-7; D may be TRBD1 (5 bases). The CDR3 is made up of 15 amino acids. Germline CDR1 SGDLS, CDR2 YYNGEE. V was cut by 1 base and J by 6 bases, with 17 bases left in between. The CDR3 protein is CASSVSGLYPGEQYF. CDR3 nucleotides: TGTGCCAGCAGCGTATCAGGGCTCTATCCTGGCGAGCAGTACTTC. Drawing the rest from reference TRBV9 and TRBJ2-7, the complete variable domain is DSGVTQTPKHLITATGQRVTLRCSPRSGDLSVYWYQQSLDQGLQFLIQYYNGEERAKGNILERFSAQQFPDLHSELNLSSLELGDSALYFCASSVSGLYPGEQYFGPGTRLTVT.

The chain recombines TRBV9 with TRBJ1-2; D possibly corresponds to TRBD1 (5 bases). Germline CDR1 is SGDLS and CDR2 is YYNGEE. Trimming cost V 0 bases and J 8 bases, with 14 bases left between them. The length of the CDR3 is 14 residues. The CDR3 sequence: CASSVGGGELGYTF. The CDR3 DNA follows: TGTGCCAGCAGCGTAGGAGGAGGGGAATTGGGCTACACCTTC.

This clone has just one count. This CDR3 reads CASSLDPTSAGANVLTF. The DNA of the CDR3 is TGTGCCAGCAGCTTAGATCCCACTTCAGCTGGGGCCAACGTCCTGACTTTC. J is TRBJ2-6 and V is TRBV11-3; D remains ambiguous. Between the trimmed V and J ends, which lost 0 bases and 2 bases, there was a span of 11 bases. This CDR3 is built from 17 residues. Germline CDR1 is SGHNT and CDR2 is YENEEA.

The V gene is TRBV4-3, the J gene TRBJ2-2, with 8 positions matching TRBD1. The junction had 12 bases not matched to a gene; V was cut back by 4 bases and J by 5 bases. The germline V gene has CDR1 LGHNA and CDR2 YSLEER. This CDR3 has 17 amino acids. The CDR3 DNA sequence: TGCGCCAGCAGCCCGGGCGGCACAGGGGGTGTGACCGGGGAGCTGTTTTTT. Its protein product is CASSPGGTGGVTGELFF.

The DNA of the CDR3 is TGTGCCACCATAAAGCCCGGGACCCCCCATGGCATTCAGTACTTC. As protein: CATIKPGTPHGIQYF. V gene TRBV6-5 combines with J gene TRBJ2-4, with D perhaps being TRBD1 or TRBD2 (5 bases each). Germline CDR1 MNHEY, CDR2 SVGAGI. The CDR3 is 15 residues long. V was cut by 10 bases and J by 9 bases, with 25 bases left in between.

The chain joins TRBV19 to TRBJ1-4, with D possibly being TRBD1 (5 bases). V lost 8 bases and J 4 bases, leaving 11 bases between the germline ends. Germline V gene sequence: CDR1 LNHDA, CDR2 SQIVND (reference sequence). The CDR3 is made up of 13 amino acids. The CDR3 DNA reads as TGTGCCAGTGTGGACACCGATAATGAAAAACTGTTTTTT. Its protein product is CASVDTDNEKLFF.

The count of this clone is one. This chain links TRBV11-2 with TRBJ2-2; 8 bases are a match to TRBD1. Germline CDR1 SGHAT, CDR2 FQNNGV. J lost 4 bases, V lost 5 bases, and 3 bases had no gene match. The CDR3 extends over 14 amino acids. CDR3 sequence: CASSVQGATGELFF. Here the CDR3 DNA reads TGTGCCAGCAGCGTTCAGGGGGCCACCGGGGAGCTGTTTTTT.

The chain carries TRBV29-1 and TRBJ2-2; 8 bases fit TRBD1. This CDR3 is built from 15 residues. Germline V lookup: CDR1 SQVTM, CDR2 ANQGSEA. The ends lost 6 bases at V and 4 bases at J; junction bases unmatched: 10. CDR3 nucleotide sequence: TGCAGCGTGACGAAATCAGGGGGCCTCACCGGGGAGCTGTTTTTT. Encoded protein: CSVTKSGGLTGELFF.

The chain carries TRBV2 and TRBJ2-6; TRBD1 might be the D (6 bases). Germline loops: CDR1 SNHLY, CDR2 FYNNEI. V gave up 6 bases and J gave up 0 bases, with 9 bases separating them. This CDR3 comprises 15 residues. The CDR3 protein is CASRTGLSGANVLTF. DNA of the CDR3: TGTGCCAGCAGGACAGGTCTCTCTGGGGCCAACGTCCTGACTTTC.

The rearrangement uses TRBV29-1 and TRBJ1-2, with no clear D. CDR1 is SQVTM, CDR2 ANQGSEA, per germline. The CDR3 totals 13 residues. The germline V and J ends were trimmed by 4 bases and 3 bases, with 12 bases remaining between them. In DNA, the CDR3 is TGCAGCGTTGGCAGAGCGGGAGACTATGGCTACACCTTC. It encodes CSVGRAGDYGYTF.

The rearrangement links TRBV3-1 (or the pseudogene TRBV3-2) to TRBJ2-3; TRBD1 matches 7 bases. The germline CDR1 and CDR2 sequences are LGHDT and YNNKEL (reference sequence). V trimming: 0 bases; J trimming: 2 bases; junction bases outside the gene matches: 5. The CDR3 covers 16 residues. CDR3 amino acids: CASSQDRDSVTDTQYF. CDR3 DNA: TGTGCCAGCAGCCAAGATAGGGACAGCGTCACAGATACGCAGTATTTT.

The chain links TRBV5-6 to TRBJ1-1, with D tentatively TRBD1 (6 bases). Trimming stripped 4 bases from V and 1 base from J, with 11 bases between. The CDR3 sequence is 14 residues long. In germline, CDR1 is SGHDT, CDR2 YYEEEE. The CDR3 sequence is CASSKGTPNTEAFF. The CDR3 coding sequence is TGTGCCAGCAGCAAAGGGACACCGAACACTGAAGCTTTCTTT.

V usage is TRBV19 and J usage is TRBJ1-3, with TRBD1 as a possible D gene (5 bases). V was clipped by 3 bases and J by 3 bases, with 18 bases between them. The germline gives CDR1 LNHDA, CDR2 SQIVND (reference sequence). The CDR3 totals 17 residues. The CDR3 region is CASSIKPTASLGNTIYF. The CDR3, as DNA: TGTGCCAGTAGTATTAAACCGACAGCAAGCCTTGGAAACACCATATATTTT.